Sequencing of this TCR beta chain was carried out in a study of cytomegalovirus exposure and HLA in healthy donors. Whole-study results and caveats: Follow-up analysis later connected one missense variant in DCLRE1C with trimming of TCR beta V- and J-genes.

The PCR contained 60 Vbeta and 13 Jbeta primers. Sequencing used immunoSEQ multiplex PCR; TCRdb keeps in-frame clones, though not all of them. Seen here are around 160,000 clones, 65% to 85% observed once, and the top ten hold approximately 1.5%. This clone occurred a few times. Its antigen is still unknown. The CDR3 is made up of 15 amino acids. The germline CDR1 and CDR2 sequences are KGHSH and LQKENI. The V segment lost 6 bases and the J segment 9 bases; nucleotides outside the gene matches: 7. The receptor's source is a woman under 30 in good health and CMV-seronegative. The J gene is TRBJ2-1, the V gene TRBV18, with 14 bases aligning to TRBD2. The material sequenced was PBMCs. The CDR3 here is CASSPGTSGGGEQFF. The CDR3, as DNA: TGTGCCAGCTCTCCGGGGACTAGCGGGGGTGGTGAGCAGTTCTTC.